This TCR beta chain was documented in a study of shared clonotypes between healthy human individuals (TCRdb year 2020). Study-level background: The cohort comprised two women and a few men aged 18 to 49 years. For each donor, three plates each were used for CD4 naive and CD4 memory, two plates were used for CD8 naive, and one plate was used for CD8 memory. To estimate repertoire size and how much clonotype sharing occurs between individuals, the study deeply sequenced the blood TCR repertoires of several healthy adults. To increase sequencing depth and limit assay-specific biases, TCR repertoire library preparation and sequencing were carried out by different laboratories using diverse techniques. Leukapheresis yielded between about 0.85 and 10 billion PBMCs per donor. Overall study outcomes, separate from this receptor: Sampling was limited to blood, and TCR repertoires in tissue likely differ from TCR repertoires in blood. Clonotypes shared by all four sorted-subset donors showed higher generation probabilities than non-shared clonotypes. Naive subsets generally had larger estimated clonotype richness than memory subsets. Based on pairwise subsampling, the degree of clonotype sharing among donors was expected to be affected by sequencing depth. Across four donors, roughly 5% of naive CD4, approximately 3.6% of naive CD8, 2.3% of memory CD4, and about 0.4% of memory CD8 clonotypes were shared. Because the study included only a small number of donors, the genetic and exposure-history diversity represented was limited. Incomplete sequencing was indicated by rarefaction of sorted-subset datasets, despite the large sequencing depth.

For the CD8 naive samples, CD45RO-negative cells were positively selected for CCR7, yielding a CD45RA+CCR7+ population from which TemRA cells were excluded. Donors were healthy HIV-negative adults with no recently reported acute infections or vaccinations. Every donor was a Caucasian adult living in Nashville, Tennessee, USA. Blood was collected by leukapheresis, and PBMCs were isolated by Ficoll-Histopaque density gradient centrifugation and then cryopreserved in liquid nitrogen vapor phase. Purity and quantity of every magnetically sorted T cell population were checked by analytical flow cytometry. Each sorted fraction had its genomic DNA isolated and then quantified by UV absorbance on a Nanodrop 2000c. TCR CDR3 regions were amplified from genomic DNA by multiplex PCR using the deep immunoSEQ assay. For each cell subset, the extracted genomic DNA was distributed evenly across all wells of several immunoSEQ 96-well plates, and each plate served as one replicate. Each replicate PCR for sorted subsets received about 210 ng genomic DNA, equal to tens of thousands of T cell genomes. Purified libraries were measured with a Qubit 3.0 fluorometer, size-checked on a Bioanalyzer 2100, and measured again with the KAPA Library Quantification kit. Each immunoSEQ 96-well plate was sequenced on its own single-read 150-cycle Illumina NextSeq 550 flow cell. The original methods were these. Because only junctional sequences without quality scores were contained in the immunoSEQ output, filtering matching that applied to full-length reads could not be performed. Sequences were annotated with PyIR, a Python wrapper for IgBLAST v1.9, using IMGT germline references to assign V/J genes and CDR3. Reads were removed for weak V/J assignments (E-value above 1e-6), missing CDR3, stop codons, out-of-frame junctions, or ambiguous translated residues. V3J clonotypes were defined as sequences sharing an identical inferred V gene, J gene, and CDR3 amino acid sequence. Percentage overlap between repertoires was computed as shared unique clonotypes divided by the size of the smaller repertoire. RTK rarefaction, the Chao1 estimator, and Recon v2.1 estimates of unobserved clonotypes were used to assess repertoire richness. For all TCRbeta clonotypes obtained by the gDNA method from a few donors, generation probabilities were computed with OLGA. Sourced from immuneACCESS, this table was stored by TCRdb with only in-frame sequences that have V and J called. A share of the clones is absent; for the studies checked, an unresolved V gene accounts for under half, and the remainder has no known explanation. V, J and clone size derive from that table, while D and trimming were established from the DNA sequence. The sample contains millions of clones, 85% to 95% of them found a single time. The ten largest account for more than 1.5% of the sample.

In regard to this clone: Its antigen remains undetermined. Base qualities are not at hand, and no much larger clone is one base apart. This sample includes further DNA sequences coding for the same CDR3.

The CDR3 holds 15 amino acids from the cysteine to the phenylalanine. Of all the DNA, just the CDR3 is kept, 45 bases in frame from base 1. Deletion took 5 bases off V and 0 bases off J, with a span of 11 bases between the germline ends. CDR1 MDHEN and CDR2 SYDVKM are derived from the germline V gene. The V and J genes are TRBV28 and TRBJ1-5; a tentative D match to TRBD1 spans 6 bases. The sequenced material came from naive CD8+ T cells from PBMCs. The cell subset or site label for this specimen denotes: CD45RA+CCR7+. This receptor was obtained from a man between 18 and 29 years old in good health. Some clones in this sample may be carry-over from other donors' samples. The DNA sequence is TGTGCCAGCAGTCCTGGACAGTATAGCAATCAGCCCCAGCATTTT. Its coded protein is CASSPGQYSNQPQHF.